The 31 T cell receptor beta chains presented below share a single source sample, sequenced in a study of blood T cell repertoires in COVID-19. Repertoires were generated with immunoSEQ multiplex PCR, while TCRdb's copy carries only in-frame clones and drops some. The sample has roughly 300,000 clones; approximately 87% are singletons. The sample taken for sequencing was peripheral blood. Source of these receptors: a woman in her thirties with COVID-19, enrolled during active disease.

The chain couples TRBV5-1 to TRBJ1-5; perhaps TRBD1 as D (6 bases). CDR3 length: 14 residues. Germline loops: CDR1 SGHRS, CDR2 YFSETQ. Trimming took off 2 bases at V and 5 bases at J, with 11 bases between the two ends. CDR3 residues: CASSLRDIDQPQHF. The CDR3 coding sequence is TGCGCCAGCAGCTTAAGGGACATTGATCAGCCCCAGCATTTT. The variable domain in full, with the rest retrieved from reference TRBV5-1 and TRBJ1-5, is KAGVTQTPRYLIKTRGQQVTLSCSPISGHRSVSWYQQTPGQGLQFLFEYFSETQRNKGNFPGRFSGRQFSNSRSEMNVSTLELGDSALYLCASSLRDIDQPQHFGDGTRLSIL.

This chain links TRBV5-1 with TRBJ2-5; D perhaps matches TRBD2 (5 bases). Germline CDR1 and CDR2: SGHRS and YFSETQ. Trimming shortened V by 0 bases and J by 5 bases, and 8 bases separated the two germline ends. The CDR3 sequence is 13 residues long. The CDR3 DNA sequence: TGCGCCAGCAGCTTGGGAGGGTTGGAGACCCAGTACTTC. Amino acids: CASSLGGLETQYF.

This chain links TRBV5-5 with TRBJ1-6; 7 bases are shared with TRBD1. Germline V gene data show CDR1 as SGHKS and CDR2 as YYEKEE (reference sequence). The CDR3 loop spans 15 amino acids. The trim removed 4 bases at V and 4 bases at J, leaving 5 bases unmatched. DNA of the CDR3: TGTGCCAGCAGCCCTGACAGGGCATATAATTCACCCCTCCACTTT. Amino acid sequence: CASSPDRAYNSPLHF.

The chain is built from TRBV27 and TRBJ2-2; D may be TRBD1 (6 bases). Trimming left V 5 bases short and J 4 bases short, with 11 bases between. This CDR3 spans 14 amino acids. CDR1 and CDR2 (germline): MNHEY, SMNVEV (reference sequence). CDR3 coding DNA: TGTGCCAGCAGTGGGGGCGCGGGCACCGGGGAGCTGTTTTTT. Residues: CASSGGAGTGELFF.

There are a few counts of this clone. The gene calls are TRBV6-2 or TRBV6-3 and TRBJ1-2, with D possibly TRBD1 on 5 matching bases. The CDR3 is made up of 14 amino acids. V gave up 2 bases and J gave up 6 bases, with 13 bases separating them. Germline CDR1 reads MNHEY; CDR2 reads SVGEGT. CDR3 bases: TGTGCCAGCAGTTACCGGGGGTCAGTACATGGCTACACCTTC. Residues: CASSYRGSVHGYTF.

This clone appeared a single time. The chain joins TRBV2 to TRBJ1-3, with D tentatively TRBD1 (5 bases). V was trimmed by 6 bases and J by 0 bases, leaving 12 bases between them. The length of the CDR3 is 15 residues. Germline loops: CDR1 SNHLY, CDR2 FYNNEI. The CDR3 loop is CASRARGGSGNTIYF. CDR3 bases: TGTGCCAGCAGGGCACGGGGGGGCTCTGGAAACACCATATATTTT.

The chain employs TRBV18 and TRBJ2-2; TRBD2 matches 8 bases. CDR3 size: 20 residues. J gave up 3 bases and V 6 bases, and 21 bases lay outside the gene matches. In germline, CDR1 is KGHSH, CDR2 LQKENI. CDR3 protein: CASSGRYADTYGRDTGELFF. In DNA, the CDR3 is TGTGCCAGCTCGGGCCGGTATGCGGACACCTACGGGAGGGACACCGGGGAGCTGTTTTTT.

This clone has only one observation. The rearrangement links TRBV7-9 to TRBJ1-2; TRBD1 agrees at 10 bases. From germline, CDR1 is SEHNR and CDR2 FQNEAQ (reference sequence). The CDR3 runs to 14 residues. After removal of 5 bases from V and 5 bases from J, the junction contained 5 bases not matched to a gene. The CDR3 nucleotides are TGTGCCAGCAGCCTGACAGGGGGCTGGTATGGCTACACCTTC. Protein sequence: CASSLTGGWYGYTF.

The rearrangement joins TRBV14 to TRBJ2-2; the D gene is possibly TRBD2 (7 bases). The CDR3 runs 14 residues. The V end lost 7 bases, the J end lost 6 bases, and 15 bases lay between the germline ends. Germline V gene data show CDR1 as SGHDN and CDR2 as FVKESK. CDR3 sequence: CASKRGTTPGELFF. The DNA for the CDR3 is TGTGCCAGCAAGAGGGGGACTACCCCCGGGGAGCTGTTTTTT.

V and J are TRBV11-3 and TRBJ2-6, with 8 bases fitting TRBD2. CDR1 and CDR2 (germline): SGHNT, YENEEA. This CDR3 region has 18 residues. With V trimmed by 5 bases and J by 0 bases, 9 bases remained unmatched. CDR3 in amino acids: CASSDKRGRISGANVLTF. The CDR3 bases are TGTGCCAGCAGCGATAAGCGGGGGCGAATCTCTGGGGCCAACGTCCTGACTTTC.

The CDR3 protein is CATSVNRGPYEQYF. The CDR3 nucleotides read TGTGCCACCAGCGTGAACAGGGGTCCGTACGAGCAGTACTTC. The gene calls are TRBV15 and TRBJ2-7; 7 bases line up with TRBD1. The length of the CDR3 is 14 residues. V was pared by 5 bases and J by 4 bases, with 8 bases of the junction left unmatched. Per the germline V gene, CDR1 is LNHNV and CDR2 is YYDKDF (reference sequence).

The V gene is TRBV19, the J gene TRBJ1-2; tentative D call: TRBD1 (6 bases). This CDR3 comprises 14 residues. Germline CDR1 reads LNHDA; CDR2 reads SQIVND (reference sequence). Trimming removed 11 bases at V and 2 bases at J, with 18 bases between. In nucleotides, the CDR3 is TGTGCCTCGCGGGGGCAGGGAGTAAACTATGGCTACACCTTC. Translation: CASRGQGVNYGYTF.

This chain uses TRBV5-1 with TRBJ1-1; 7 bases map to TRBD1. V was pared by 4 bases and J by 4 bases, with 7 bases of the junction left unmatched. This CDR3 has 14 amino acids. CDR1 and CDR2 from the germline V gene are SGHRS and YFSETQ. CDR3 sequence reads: CASSLTGLVTEAFF. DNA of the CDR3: TGCGCCAGCAGCCTGACAGGGTTGGTCACTGAAGCTTTCTTT.

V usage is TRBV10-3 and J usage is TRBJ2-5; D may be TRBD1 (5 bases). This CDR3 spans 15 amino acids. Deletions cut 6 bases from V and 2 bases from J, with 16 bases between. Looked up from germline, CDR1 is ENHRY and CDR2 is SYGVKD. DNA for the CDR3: TGTGCCATCAGCCACTCAAATCAGGGACAAGAGACCCAGTACTTC. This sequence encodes CAISHSNQGQETQYF.

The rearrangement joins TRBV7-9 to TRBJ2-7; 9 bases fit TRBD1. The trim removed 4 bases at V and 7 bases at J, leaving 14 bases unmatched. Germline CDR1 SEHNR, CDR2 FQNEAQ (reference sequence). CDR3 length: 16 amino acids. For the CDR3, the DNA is TGTGCCAGCAGCTCCAGCCAAAAAAAACAGGGGGCGGAGCAGTACTTC. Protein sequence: CASSSSQKKQGAEQYF.

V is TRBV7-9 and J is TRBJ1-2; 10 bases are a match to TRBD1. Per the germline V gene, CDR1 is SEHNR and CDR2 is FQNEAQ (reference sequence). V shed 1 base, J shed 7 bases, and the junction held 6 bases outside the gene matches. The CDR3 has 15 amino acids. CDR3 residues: CASSLDGTGAGGYTF. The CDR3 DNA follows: TGTGCCAGCAGCTTAGACGGGACAGGGGCAGGTGGCTACACCTTC.

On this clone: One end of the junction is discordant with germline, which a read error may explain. This chain's CDR3 is CASTQNGGDHHF. In DNA, the CDR3 is TGTGCCAGCACACAAAACGGGGGGGATCACCACTTC. The chain employs TRBV28 and TRBJ2-5; TRBD2 matches at 8 bases. This CDR3 is built from 12 residues. Germline loops: CDR1 MDHEN, CDR2 SYDVKM.

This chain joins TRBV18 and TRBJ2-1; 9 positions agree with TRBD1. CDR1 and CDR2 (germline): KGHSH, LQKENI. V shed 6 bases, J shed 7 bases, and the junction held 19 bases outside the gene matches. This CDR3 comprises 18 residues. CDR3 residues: CASSDPLNRGRGGNEQFF. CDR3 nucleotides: TGTGCCAGCTCCGATCCCCTTAACAGGGGGCGGGGCGGGAATGAGCAGTTCTTC.

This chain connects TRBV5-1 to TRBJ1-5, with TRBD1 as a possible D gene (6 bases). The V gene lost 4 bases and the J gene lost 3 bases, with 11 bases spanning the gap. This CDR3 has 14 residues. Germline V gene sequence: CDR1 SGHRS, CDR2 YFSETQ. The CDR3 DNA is TGCGCCAGCAGCCCCGCAGGGGTCAATCAGCCCCAGCATTTT. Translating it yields CASSPAGVNQPQHF.

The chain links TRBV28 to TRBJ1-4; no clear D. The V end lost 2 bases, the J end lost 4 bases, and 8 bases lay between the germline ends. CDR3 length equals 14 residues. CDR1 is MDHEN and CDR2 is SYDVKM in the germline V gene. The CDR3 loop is CASSLGRLNEKLFF. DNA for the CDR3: TGTGCCAGCAGTTTAGGCAGACTTAATGAAAAACTGTTTTTT.

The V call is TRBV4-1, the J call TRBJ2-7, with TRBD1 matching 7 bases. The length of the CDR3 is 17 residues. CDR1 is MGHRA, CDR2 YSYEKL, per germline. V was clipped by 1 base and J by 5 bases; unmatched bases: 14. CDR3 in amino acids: CASSQVISRRGRHEQYF. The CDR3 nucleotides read TGCGCCAGCAGCCAAGTCATCTCTCGTAGGGGGCGTCACGAGCAGTACTTC.

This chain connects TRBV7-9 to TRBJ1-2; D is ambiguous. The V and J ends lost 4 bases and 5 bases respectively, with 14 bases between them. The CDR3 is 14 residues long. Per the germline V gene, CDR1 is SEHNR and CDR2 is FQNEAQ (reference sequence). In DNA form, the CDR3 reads TGTGCCAGCAGCTCCCTCGGGGAGGGTTATGGCTACACCTTC. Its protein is CASSSLGEGYGYTF.

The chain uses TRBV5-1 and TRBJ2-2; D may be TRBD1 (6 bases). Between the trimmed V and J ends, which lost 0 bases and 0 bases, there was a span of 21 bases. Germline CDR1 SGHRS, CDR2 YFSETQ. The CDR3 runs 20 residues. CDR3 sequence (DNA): TGCGCCAGCAGCTTGGAACCCCGGGGTGGGCAGGGGCCGAACACCGGGGAGCTGTTTTTT. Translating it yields CASSLEPRGGQGPNTGELFF.

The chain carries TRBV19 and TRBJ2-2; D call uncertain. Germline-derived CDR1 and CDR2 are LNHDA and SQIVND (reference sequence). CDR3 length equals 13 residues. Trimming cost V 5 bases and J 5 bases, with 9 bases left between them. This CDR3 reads CASSPLLTGELFF. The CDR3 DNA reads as TGTGCCAGTAGTCCCCTTTTGACCGGGGAGCTGTTTTTT.

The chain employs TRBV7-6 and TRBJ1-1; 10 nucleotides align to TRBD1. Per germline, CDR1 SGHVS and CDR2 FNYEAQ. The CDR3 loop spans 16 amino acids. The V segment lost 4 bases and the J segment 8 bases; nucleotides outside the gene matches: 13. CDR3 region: CASSSRTGGRKREAFF. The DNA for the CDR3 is TGTGCCAGCAGCTCAAGGACAGGGGGGAGGAAACGGGAAGCTTTCTTT.

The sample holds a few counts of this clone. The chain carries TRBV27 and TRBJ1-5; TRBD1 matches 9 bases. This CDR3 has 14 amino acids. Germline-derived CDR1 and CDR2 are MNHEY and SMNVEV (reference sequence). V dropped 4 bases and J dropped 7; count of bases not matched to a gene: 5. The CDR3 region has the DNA TGTGCCAGCAGTTACAGGGGGCAGGTCCAGCCCCAGCATTTT. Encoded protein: CASSYRGQVQPQHF.

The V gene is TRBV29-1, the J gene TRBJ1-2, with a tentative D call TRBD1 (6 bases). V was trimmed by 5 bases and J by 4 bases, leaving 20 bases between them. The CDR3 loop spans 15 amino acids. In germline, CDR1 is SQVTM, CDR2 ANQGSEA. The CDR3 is CSVRAQGRESYGYTF. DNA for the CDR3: TGCAGCGTTCGGGCACAGGGACGCGAGTCCTATGGCTACACCTTC.

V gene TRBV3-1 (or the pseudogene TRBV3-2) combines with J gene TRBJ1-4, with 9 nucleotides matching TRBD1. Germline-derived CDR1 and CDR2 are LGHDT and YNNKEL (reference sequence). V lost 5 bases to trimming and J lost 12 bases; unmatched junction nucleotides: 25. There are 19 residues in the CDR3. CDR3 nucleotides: TGTGCCAGCAGCACCTACTCCCCGGGACAGGGATTCTCTCAAGGGGAACTGTTTTTT. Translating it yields CASSTYSPGQGFSQGELFF.

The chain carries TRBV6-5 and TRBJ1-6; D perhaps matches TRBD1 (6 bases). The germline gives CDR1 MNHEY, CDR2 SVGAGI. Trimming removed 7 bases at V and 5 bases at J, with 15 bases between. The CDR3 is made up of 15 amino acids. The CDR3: CASNSWGRNNSPLHF. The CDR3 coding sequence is TGTGCCAGCAATTCCTGGGGGCGTAATAATTCACCCCTCCACTTT.

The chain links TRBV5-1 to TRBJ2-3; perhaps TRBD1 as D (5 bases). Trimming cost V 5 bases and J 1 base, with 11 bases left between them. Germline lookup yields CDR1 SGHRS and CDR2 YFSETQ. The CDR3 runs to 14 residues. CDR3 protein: CASRRGRGTDTQYF. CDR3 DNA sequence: TGCGCCAGCAGAAGGGGAAGGGGCACAGATACGCAGTATTTT.

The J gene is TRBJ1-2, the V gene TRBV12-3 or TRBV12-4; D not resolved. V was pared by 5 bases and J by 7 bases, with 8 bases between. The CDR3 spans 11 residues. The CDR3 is CASSGRGGYTF. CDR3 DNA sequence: TGTGCCAGCAGTGGGCGGGGTGGCTACACCTTC.